These 6 T cell receptor beta chains share one sample of origin, sequenced in a study of control samples from healthy donors and cancer patients. Profiled with immunoSEQ multiplex PCR; TCRdb holds only in-frame clones, not every one. The sample consists of about 410,000 clones, 90% of them appearing once. Sequencing was done on a sample of PBMCs. The receptor source for this set is a man aged 40-50 years with head and neck cancer.

The chain carries TRBV7-2 and TRBJ1-5, with 8 bases that match TRBD1. Losses at the gene ends were 3 bases for V and 3 bases for J; bases not matched to a gene: 1. The CDR3 spans 14 residues. The germline V gene has CDR1 SGHTA and CDR2 FQGNSA. In DNA form, the CDR3 reads TGTGCCAGCAGCTTGACAGGGGCCAATCAGCCCCAGCATTTT. Its translation is CASSLTGANQPQHF.

The rearrangement uses TRBV7-9 and TRBJ1-1, with TRBD1 matching 11 bases. From germline, CDR1 is SEHNR and CDR2 FQNEAQ (reference sequence). J was trimmed by 1 base and V by 1 base; bases with no gene match: 8. The CDR3 sequence is 18 residues long. The CDR3 here is CASSLVGQGARGNTEAFF. In DNA form, the CDR3 reads TGTGCCAGCAGCTTAGTCGGACAGGGGGCCCGGGGGAACACTGAAGCTTTCTTT. Full variable domain (outside the CDR3, taken from reference TRBV7-9 and TRBJ1-1): DTGVSQNPRHKITKRGQNVTFRCDPISEHNRLYWYRQTLGQGPEFLTYFQNEAQLEKSRLLSDRFSAERPKGSFSTLEIQRTEQGDSAMYLCASSLVGQGARGNTEAFFGQGTRLTVV.

The rearrangement joins TRBV23-1 to TRBJ2-2; perhaps TRBD2 as D (7 bases). TRBV23-1 is an ORF; its function is uncertain. CDR3 length equals 17 residues. The V gene lost 4 bases and the J gene lost 6 bases, with 21 bases spanning the gap. CDR3 in DNA: TGCGCCAGCAGTCCCCCGCCGTTTAGGGGGGGCCCCGGGGAGCTGTTTTTT. Its protein product is CASSPPPFRGGPGELFF.

The rearrangement uses TRBV6-6 and TRBJ2-3; D is possibly TRBD2 (6 bases). The V end lost 7 bases, the J end lost 9 bases, and 17 bases lay between the germline ends. The CDR3 consists of 13 residues. The germline gives CDR1 MNHNY, CDR2 SVGAGI (reference sequence). CDR3 bases: TGTGCCAGCACCCCGGGACTGTTTTCGACGCAGTATTTT. Its protein product is CASTPGLFSTQYF.

This chain uses TRBV9 with TRBJ2-7; 7 bases fit TRBD1. In germline, CDR1 is SGDLS, CDR2 YYNGEE. The CDR3 length is 13 residues. V lost 4 bases and J lost 5; bases outside the gene matches: 6. The CDR3 loop reads CASSPGQWNEQYF. CDR3 in DNA: TGTGCCAGCAGCCCGGGACAGTGGAACGAGCAGTACTTC.

The gene calls are TRBV19 and TRBJ2-5, with 8 bases lining up with TRBD2. This CDR3 is built from 19 residues. CDR1 is LNHDA and CDR2 is SQIVND in the germline V gene (reference sequence). Trimming took 5 bases from V and 4 from J; bases not matched to a gene: 21. The CDR3 coding sequence is TGTGCCAGTAGTGCTTCCCCCCCCGGGGCAGCGGGAGTACGAGAGACCCAGTACTTC. It codes for CASSASPPGAAGVRETQYF.